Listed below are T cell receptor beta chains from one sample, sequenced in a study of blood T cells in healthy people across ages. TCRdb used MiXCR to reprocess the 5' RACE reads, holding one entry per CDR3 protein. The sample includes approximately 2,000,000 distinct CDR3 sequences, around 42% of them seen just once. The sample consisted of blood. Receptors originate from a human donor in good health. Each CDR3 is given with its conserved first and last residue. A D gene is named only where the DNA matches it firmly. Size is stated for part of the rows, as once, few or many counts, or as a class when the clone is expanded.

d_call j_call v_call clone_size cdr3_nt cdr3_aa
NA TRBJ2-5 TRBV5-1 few TGCGCCAGCAGCCGCGTTTGGGACCAAGAGACCCAGTACTTC CASSRVWDQETQYF
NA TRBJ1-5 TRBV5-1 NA TGCGCCAGCAGCTTGGGGTCTGGAGATCAGCCCCAGCATTTT CASSLGSGDQPQHF
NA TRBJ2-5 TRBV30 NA TGTGCCTGGAGTACACTCGGAGAGACCCAGTACTTC CAWSTLGETQYF
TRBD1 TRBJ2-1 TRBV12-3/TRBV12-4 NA TGTGCCAGCACCAAACGTCGGGACAGCGACAATGAGCAGTTCTTC CASTKRRDSDNEQFF
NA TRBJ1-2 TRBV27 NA TGTGCCAGCAGGGAGCAGGGGCCCATTAACTATGGCTACACCTTC CASREQGPINYGYTF
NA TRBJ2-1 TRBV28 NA TGTGCCAGCAGTGGGGACACCGCGTCCTACAATGAGCAGTTCTTC CASSGDTASYNEQFF
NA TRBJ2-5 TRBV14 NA TGTGCCAGCAGCCAAGATTTTATTCGTCAAGAGACCCAGTACTTC CASSQDFIRQETQYF
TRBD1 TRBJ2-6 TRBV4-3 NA TGCGCCAGCAGCCAAGATTTCCAGGGGGCCTACTCTGGGGCCAACGTCCTGACTTTC CASSQDFQGAYSGANVLTF
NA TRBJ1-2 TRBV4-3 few TGCGCCAGCAGCCAAGAGCATGTCGAGAGCTATGGCTACACCTTC CASSQEHVESYGYTF
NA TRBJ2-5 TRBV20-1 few TGCAGTGCTATCTTACGGGACCCTCAAGAGACCCAGTACTTC CSAILRDPQETQYF
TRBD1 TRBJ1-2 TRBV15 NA TGTGCCACCCAGGGACAGGGAGATGGCTACACCTTC CATQGQGDGYTF
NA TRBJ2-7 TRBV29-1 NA TGCAGCGCGCAGCGGGGGACAGGGCTCGGCAATGAGCAGTACTTC CSAQRGTGLGNEQYF
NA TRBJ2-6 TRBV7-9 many TGTGCCAGCAGTCCACCCGGGGCTGGGGCCAACGTCCTGACTTTC CASSPPGAGANVLTF
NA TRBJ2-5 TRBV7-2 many TGTGCCAGCAGCTTGGTGCGGGGCCAAGAGACCCAGTACTTC CASSLVRGQETQYF
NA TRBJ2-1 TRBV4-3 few TGCGCCAGCAGCCAAGATGAAACCCGGACCGCCCTTTTCGATGAGCAGTTCTTC CASSQDETRTALFDEQFF
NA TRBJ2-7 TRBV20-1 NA TGCAGTGCTAGAGGGCCCCTGCCAGGGCTGGGCGAGCAGTACTTC CSARGPLPGLGEQYF
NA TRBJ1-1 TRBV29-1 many TGCAGCGTTGGGATCGTTGGTGGGGAGAACACTGAAGCTTTCTTT CSVGIVGGENTEAFF
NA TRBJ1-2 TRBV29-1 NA TGCAGCGTTTTAACAGTTAACTATGGCTACACCTTC CSVLTVNYGYTF
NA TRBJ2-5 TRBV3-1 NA TGTGCCAGCAGCCAAGTAGAGGGGGTACAGACCCAGTACTTC CASSQVEGVQTQYF
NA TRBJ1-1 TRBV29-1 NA TGCAGCGTTGAAGCAGGACGGGGAGAAGCTTTCTTT CSVEAGRGEAFF
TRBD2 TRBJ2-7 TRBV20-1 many TGCAGTGCTAGAGATGTAGGGAGCGGGGGGAACTACGAGCAGTACTTC CSARDVGSGGNYEQYF
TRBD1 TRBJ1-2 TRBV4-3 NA TGCGCCAGCAGCCGAGGGGCACAGGGGGGCAGGAGGGTGAGCTACACCTTC CASSRGAQGGRRVSYTF
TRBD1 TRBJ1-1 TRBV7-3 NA TGTGCCAGCAGCTCGCCCGACACAGGGGGCACTGAAGCTTTCTTT CASSSPDTGGTEAFF
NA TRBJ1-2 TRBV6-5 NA TGTGCCAGCAGTTACTGGCGGAGCAGTGGCCACACCTTC CASSYWRSSGHTF
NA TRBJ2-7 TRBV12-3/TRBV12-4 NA TGTGCCAGCAGTTTATCCGTTCCGATCGTATCCTACGAGCAGTACTTC CASSLSVPIVSYEQYF
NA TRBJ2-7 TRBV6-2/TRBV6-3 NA TGTGCCAGCAGTTCATTCGGGACTTTCGACGAGCAGTACTTC CASSSFGTFDEQYF
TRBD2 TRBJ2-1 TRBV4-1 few TGCGCCAGCAGCCAGGGACTAACCCAGTACAATGAGCAGTTCTTC CASSQGLTQYNEQFF
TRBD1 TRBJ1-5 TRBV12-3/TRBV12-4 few TGTGCCATAGGGACAGGGACTCAGCCCCAGCATTTT CAIGTGTQPQHF
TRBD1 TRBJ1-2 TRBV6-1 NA TGTGCCAGCTTAACAGGGGACCTCTCCTACACCTTC CASLTGDLSYTF
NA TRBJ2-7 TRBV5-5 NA TGTGCCAGCAGCTGGGGGAACAGGGACTCCTACGAGCAGTACTTC CASSWGNRDSYEQYF
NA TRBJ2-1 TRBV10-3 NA TGTGCCACCGGGACAACCCTTTCTGACTCCTACAATGAGCGGTTCTTC CATGTTLSDSYNERFF
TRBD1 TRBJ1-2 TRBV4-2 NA TGTGCCAGCAGCCAAGGGGACAGGGTGATTGATGGCTACACCTTC CASSQGDRVIDGYTF
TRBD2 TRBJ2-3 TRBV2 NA TGTGCCAGCAGGGGACTAGCGGGGGCCTTTAACACAGATACGCAGTATTTT CASRGLAGAFNTDTQYF
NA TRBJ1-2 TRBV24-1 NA TGTGCCACCAGTGATCGGGCCACCGCCAGAACGGGCTACACCTTC CATSDRATARTGYTF
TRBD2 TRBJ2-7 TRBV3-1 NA TGTGCCAACAGCCAAGAGTATCGGGATGGGGGGGGTAACGAGCAGTACTTC CANSQEYRDGGGNEQYF
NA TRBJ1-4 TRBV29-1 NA TGCAGCGTTGAGGGAGGGGATAATGAAAAACTGTGTTTT CSVEGGDNEKLCF
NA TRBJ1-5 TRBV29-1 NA TGCAGCGGCGGAAACGGCAATCAGCCCCAGCATTTT CSGGNGNQPQHF
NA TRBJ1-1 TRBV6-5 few TGTGCCAGCAGTTACTCCCCCCTGAACACTGAAGCTTTCTTT CASSYSPLNTEAFF
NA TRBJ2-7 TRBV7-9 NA TGTGCCAGCAGTGATGCAGTCTCCTACGAGCAGTACTTC CASSDAVSYEQYF
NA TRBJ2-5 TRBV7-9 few TGTGCCAGCAGCTTGACCCCCGGGCTCGGGGAGACCCAGTACTTC CASSLTPGLGETQYF
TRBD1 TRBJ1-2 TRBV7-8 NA TGTGCCAGCAGCTCCCGGGACAGGGGCGAACTTAACTATGGCTACACCTTC CASSSRDRGELNYGYTF
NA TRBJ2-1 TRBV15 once TGTGCCACCAGCAGAGCGGGGGAGATTCAAGAGACCCAGTTCTTC CATSRAGEIQETQFF
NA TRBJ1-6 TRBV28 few TGTGCCAGCAACAGGAGGGAGAGCATTTCACCCCTCCACTTT CASNRRESISPLHF
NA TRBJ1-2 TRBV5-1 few TGCGCCAGCAGCTTGGAGAACCCAGACAGTCTTGGCTACACCTTC CASSLENPDSLGYTF
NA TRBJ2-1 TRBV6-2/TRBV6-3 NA TGTGCCAGCAGTTACACCGAGGGGACCTACAATGAGCAGTTCTTC CASSYTEGTYNEQFF
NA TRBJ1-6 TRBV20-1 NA TGCAGTGCTAGAGATGGTGGGCTCAGCTCCTATAATTCACCCCTCCACTTT CSARDGGLSSYNSPLHF
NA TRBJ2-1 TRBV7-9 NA TGTGCCAGCAGCATCCAAAGGCGATTAGTCTCCTACAATGAGCAGTTCTTC CASSIQRRLVSYNEQFF
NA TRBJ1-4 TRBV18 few TGTGCCAGCTCACCAGCCGAGGGCCACCCAGAAAAACTGTTTTTT CASSPAEGHPEKLFF
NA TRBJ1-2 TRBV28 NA TGTGCCAGCAGTTCGTACAGGGATCAGTATGGCTACACCTTC CASSSYRDQYGYTF
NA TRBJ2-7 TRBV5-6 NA TGTGCCAGCAGCTTGTATGGATACTACGAGCAGTACTTC CASSLYGYYEQYF
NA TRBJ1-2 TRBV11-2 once TGTGCCAGCAGCCCAACACCGTCGGGCTATGGCTACACCTTC CASSPTPSGYGYTF
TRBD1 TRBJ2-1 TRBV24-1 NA TGTGCCACCAGTGAACTAGACAGGGCCAGTCACAATGAGCAGTTCTTC CATSELDRASHNEQFF
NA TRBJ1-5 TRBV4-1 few TGCGCCAGCAGCCAGATTCCGGGACAAATCAATCAGCCCCAGCATTTT CASSQIPGQINQPQHF
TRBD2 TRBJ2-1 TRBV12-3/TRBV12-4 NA TGTGCCAGCAGACGGGGGGTTGGTGGAGAGCAGTTCTTC CASRRGVGGEQFF